This TCR beta chain was documented in a study of blood T cells in healthy people across ages. The study's findings and limits: It was held that diversity estimates obtained from one million T cells represented underestimates.

V gave up 8 bases and J gave up 0 bases; unmatched junction bases: 13. CDR1 MNHEY and CDR2 SVGEGT come from the germline V gene. This CDR3 has 16 residues. The authors ran a second PCR of 7 to 11 cycles using a sample-barcoded 5' primer and a J-beta primer mix. A template-switch adaptor with 12 random nucleotides tagged each cDNA molecule. TCRdb redid the calling of the 5' RACE reads with MiXCR, one entry per CDR3 protein. The table lists approximately 830,000 distinct CDR3 sequences, 62% of them singletons. This clonotype was counted a few times. What it binds is unknown. The receptor's source is a man aged 30 to 39 in good health. The sample consisted of blood. The chain has TRBV6-2 or TRBV6-3 and TRBJ2-7; 7 positions agree with TRBD1. The CDR3, as DNA: TGTGCCAGCTTAGTGGGACAGCTAACGAGCTCCTACGAGCAGTACTTC. Protein: CASLVGQLTSSYEQYF.